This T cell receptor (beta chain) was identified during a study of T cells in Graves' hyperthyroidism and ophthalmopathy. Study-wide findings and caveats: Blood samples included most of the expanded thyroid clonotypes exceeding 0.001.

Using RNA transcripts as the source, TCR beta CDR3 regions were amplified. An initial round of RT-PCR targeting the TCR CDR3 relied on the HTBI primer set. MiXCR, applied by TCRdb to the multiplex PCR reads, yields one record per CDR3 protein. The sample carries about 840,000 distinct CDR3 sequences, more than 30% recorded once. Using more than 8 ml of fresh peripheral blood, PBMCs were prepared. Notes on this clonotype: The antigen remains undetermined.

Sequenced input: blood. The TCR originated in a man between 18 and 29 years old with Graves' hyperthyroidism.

In DNA form, the CDR3 reads TGTGCCAGCAGCCAAGAACAGGGGGAGTATAGCAATCAGCCCCAGCATTTT. Protein sequence: CASSQEQGEYSNQPQHF. This rearrangement joins TRBV4-2 to TRBJ1-5, with TRBD1 matching over 8 bases. The CDR3 sequence is 17 residues long. V trimming: 0 bases; J trimming: 0 bases; junction bases outside the gene matches: 4. Germline assignment: CDR1 LGHNA and CDR2 YNFKEQ.